Here is one TCR beta chain with its context. The sample comes from a study of graft-versus-host responses after intestinal transplantation. Study in general: Multivisceral, liver-intestinal, or isolated intestinal grafts were transplanted into recipients.

The ends were cut back, 3 bases at V and 8 bases at J, with 12 bases in the middle. The CDR3 contains 14 residues. CDR1 and CDR2 from the germline V gene are SGDLS and YYNGEE. Clones were sequenced by immunoSEQ multiplex PCR, and TCRdb holds only the in-frame ones, with some missing. This table holds around 38,000 clones, 83% found once. This TCR was recovered from a human patient who received an intestinal transplant, so some T cells may come from the graft donor. Here the sequenced sample was PBMCs, taken around 1,000 days after transplant. The chain couples TRBV9 to TRBJ1-6; D not certain. Written as DNA, the CDR3 is TGTGCCAGCAGCGGAGATGCAGGATATTCACCCCTCCACTTT. Amino acid sequence: CASSGDAGYSPLHF.